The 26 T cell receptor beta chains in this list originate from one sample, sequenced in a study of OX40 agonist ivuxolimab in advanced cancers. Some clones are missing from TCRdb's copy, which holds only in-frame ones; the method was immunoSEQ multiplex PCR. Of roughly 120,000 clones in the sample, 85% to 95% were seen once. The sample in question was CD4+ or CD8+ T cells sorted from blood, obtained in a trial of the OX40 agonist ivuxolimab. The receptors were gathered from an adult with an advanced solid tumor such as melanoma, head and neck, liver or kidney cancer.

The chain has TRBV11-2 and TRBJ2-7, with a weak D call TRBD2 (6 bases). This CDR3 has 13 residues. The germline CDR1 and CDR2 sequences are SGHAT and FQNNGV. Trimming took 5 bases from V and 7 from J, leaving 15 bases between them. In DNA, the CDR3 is TGTGCCAGCAGCCCCGGAGGGCCGGCGGAGCAGTACTTC. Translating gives CASSPGGPAEQYF.

CDR3 nucleotides: TGTGCCAGCAGTTTAAAGACTAGCGGGAGTAGAGATACGCAGTATTTT. It translates to CASSLKTSGSRDTQYF. J is TRBJ2-3 and V is TRBV28, with 12 bases aligning to TRBD2. Germline values: CDR1 MDHEN, CDR2 SYDVKM. V lost 2 bases, J lost 5 bases, and 5 bases stayed unmatched. The CDR3 sequence is 16 residues long.

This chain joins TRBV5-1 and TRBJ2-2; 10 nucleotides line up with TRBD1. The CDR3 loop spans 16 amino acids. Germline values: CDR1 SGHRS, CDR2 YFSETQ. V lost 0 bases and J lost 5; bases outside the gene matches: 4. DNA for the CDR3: TGCGCCAGCAGCTTGGGACAGGGGGCCTTTACCGGGGAGCTGTTTTTT. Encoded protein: CASSLGQGAFTGELFF.

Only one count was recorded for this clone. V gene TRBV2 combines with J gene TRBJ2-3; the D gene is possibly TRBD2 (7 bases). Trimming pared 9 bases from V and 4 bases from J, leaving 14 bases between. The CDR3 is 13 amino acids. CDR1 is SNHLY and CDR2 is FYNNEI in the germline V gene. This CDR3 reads CASGRGGSDTQYF. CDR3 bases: TGTGCCAGTGGGAGGGGGGGCTCAGATACGCAGTATTTT.

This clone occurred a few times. The CDR3 DNA reads TGTGCCACCCGTCTTCTGAACACTGAAGCTTTCTTT. Its translation is CATRLLNTEAFF. V usage is TRBV28 and J usage is TRBJ1-1; D call uncertain. Trimming took off 10 bases at V and 0 bases at J, with 9 bases between the two ends. The CDR3 length is 12 residues. Germline CDR1 is MDHEN and CDR2 is SYDVKM. Using reference TRBV28 and TRBJ1-1 for the parts outside the CDR3, the full variable domain is DVKVTQSSRYLVKRTGEKVFLECVQDMDHENMFWYRQDPGLGLRLIYFSYDVKMKEKGDIPEGYSVSREKKERFSLILESASTNQTSMYLCATRLLNTEAFFGQGTRLTVV.

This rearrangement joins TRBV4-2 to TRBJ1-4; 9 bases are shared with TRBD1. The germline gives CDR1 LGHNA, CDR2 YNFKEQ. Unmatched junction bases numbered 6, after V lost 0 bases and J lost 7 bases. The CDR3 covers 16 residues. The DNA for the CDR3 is TGTGCCAGCAGCCAAGAAACCGGGACAGGGCGTGAAAAACTGTTTTTT. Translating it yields CASSQETGTGREKLFF.

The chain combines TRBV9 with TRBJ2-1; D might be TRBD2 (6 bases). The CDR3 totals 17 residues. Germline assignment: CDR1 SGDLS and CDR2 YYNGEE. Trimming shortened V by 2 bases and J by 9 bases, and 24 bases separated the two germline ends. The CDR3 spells CASSVSTAGRGDSEQFF. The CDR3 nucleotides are TGTGCCAGCAGCGTCTCGACAGCGGGCAGAGGGGATAGTGAGCAGTTCTTC.

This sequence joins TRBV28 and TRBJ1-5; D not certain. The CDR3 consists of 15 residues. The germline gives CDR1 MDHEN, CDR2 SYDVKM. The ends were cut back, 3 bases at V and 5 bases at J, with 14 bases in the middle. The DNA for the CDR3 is TGTGCCAGCAGTTTTTACAAGTTAGGGCATCAGCCCCAGCATTTT. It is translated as CASSFYKLGHQPQHF.

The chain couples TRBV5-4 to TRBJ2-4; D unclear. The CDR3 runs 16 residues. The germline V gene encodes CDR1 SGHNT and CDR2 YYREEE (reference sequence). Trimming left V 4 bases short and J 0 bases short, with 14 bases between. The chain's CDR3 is CASSANGDLAKNIQYF. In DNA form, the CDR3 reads TGTGCCAGCAGCGCTAATGGGGATCTAGCCAAAAACATTCAGTACTTC.

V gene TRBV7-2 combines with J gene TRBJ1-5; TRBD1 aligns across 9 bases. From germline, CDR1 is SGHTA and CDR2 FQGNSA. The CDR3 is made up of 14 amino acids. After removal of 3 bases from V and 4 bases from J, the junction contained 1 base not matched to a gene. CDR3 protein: CASSFGQGNQPQHF. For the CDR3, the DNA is TGTGCCAGCAGCTTTGGACAGGGGAATCAGCCCCAGCATTTT.

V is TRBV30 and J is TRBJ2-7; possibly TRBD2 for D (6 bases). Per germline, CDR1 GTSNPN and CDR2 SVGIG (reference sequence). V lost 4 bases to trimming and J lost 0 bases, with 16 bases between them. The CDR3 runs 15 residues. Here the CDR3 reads CAWKRRDGSSYEQYF. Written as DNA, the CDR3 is TGTGCCTGGAAGCGCAGGGACGGGAGCTCCTACGAGCAGTACTTC.

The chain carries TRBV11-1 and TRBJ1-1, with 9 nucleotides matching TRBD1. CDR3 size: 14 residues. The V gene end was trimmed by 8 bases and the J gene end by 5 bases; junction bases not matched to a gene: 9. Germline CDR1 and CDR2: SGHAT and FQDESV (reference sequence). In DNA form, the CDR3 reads TGTGCCAGCGGGAGCGGGACAGGGAGAACTGAAGCTTTCTTT. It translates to CASGSGTGRTEAFF.

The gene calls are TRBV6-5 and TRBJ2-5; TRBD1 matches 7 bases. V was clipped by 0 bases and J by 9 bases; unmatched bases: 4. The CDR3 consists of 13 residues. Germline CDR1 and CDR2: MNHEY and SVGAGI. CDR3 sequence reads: CASSYSGGEPQYF. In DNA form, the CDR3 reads TGTGCCAGCAGTTACTCAGGGGGCGAACCCCAGTACTTC.

The CDR3 bases are TGTGCCAGCACCCCAGGGGGTAGCGGGGGAGCCTACGAGCAGTACTTC. Its protein product is CASTPGGSGGAYEQYF. The chain joins TRBV28 to TRBJ2-7; 9 bases are shared with TRBD2. The CDR3 is made up of 16 amino acids. Germline loops: CDR1 MDHEN, CDR2 SYDVKM. V gave up 7 bases and J gave up 2 bases; unmatched junction bases: 12.

This CDR3 is CSVEAGSSYNEQFF. CDR3 bases: TGCAGCGTTGAGGCGGGGAGCTCCTACAATGAGCAGTTCTTC. The V and J genes are TRBV29-1 and TRBJ2-1, with D tentatively TRBD2 (6 bases). V gave up 3 bases and J gave up 0 bases, with 9 bases separating them. Germline V gene sequence: CDR1 SQVTM, CDR2 ANQGSEA. CDR3 length: 14 residues.

DNA for the CDR3: TGTGCCAGCAGCCCGTTAGTGTACAATGAGCAGTTCTTC. Protein product: CASSPLVYNEQFF. V usage is TRBV14 and J usage is TRBJ2-1; D unresolved. The V gene lost 4 bases and the J gene lost 4 bases, with 8 bases spanning the gap. The CDR3 has 13 amino acids. The germline V gene has CDR1 SGHDN and CDR2 FVKESK.

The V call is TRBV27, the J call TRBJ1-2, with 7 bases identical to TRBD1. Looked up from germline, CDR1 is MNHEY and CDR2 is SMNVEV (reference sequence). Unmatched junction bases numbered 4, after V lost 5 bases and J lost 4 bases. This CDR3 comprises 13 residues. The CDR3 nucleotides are TGTGCCAGCAGTGACCGGGACAGCTATGGCTACACCTTC. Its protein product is CASSDRDSYGYTF.

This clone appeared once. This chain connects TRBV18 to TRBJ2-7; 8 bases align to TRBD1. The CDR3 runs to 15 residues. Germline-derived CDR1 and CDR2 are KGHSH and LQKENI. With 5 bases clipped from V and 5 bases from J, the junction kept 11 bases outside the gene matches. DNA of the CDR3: TGTGCCAGCTCAGCCCGACAGGGGTTAGGGGACGAGCAGTACTTC. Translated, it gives CASSARQGLGDEQYF. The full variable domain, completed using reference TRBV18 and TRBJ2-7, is NAGVMQNPRHLVRRRGQEARLRCSPMKGHSHVYWYRQLPEEGLKFMVYLQKENIIDESGMPKERFSAEFPKEGPSILRIQQVVRGDSAAYFCASSARQGLGDEQYFGPGTRLTVT.

CDR3 sequence (DNA): TGTGCCAGCAGTACAGATAGCGGGAGGGCCCGCTACAATGAGCAGTTCTTC. Amino acid sequence: CASSTDSGRARYNEQFF. The chain is built from TRBV9 and TRBJ2-1; 11 bases match TRBD2. The germline gives CDR1 SGDLS, CDR2 YYNGEE. The V segment lost 5 bases and the J segment 3 bases; nucleotides outside the gene matches: 10. This CDR3 has 17 residues.

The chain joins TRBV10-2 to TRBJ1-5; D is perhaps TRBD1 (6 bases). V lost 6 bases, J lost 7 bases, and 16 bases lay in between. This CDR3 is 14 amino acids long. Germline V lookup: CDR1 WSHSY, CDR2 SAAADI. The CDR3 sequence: CASRYTGTGQPQHF. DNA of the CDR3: TGCGCCAGCAGATACACAGGGACGGGGCAGCCCCAGCATTTT.

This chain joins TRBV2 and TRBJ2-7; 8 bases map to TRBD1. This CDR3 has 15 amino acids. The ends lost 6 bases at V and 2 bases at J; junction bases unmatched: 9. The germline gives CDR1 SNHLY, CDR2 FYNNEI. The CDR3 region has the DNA TGTGCCAGCAGCAGTGACAGGGGCTCAACCTACGAGCAGTACTTC. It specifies CASSSDRGSTYEQYF. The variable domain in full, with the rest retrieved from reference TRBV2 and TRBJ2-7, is EPEVTQTPSHQVTQMGQEVILRCVPISNHLYFYWYRQILGQKVEFLVSFYNNEISEKSEIFDDQFSVERPDGSNFTLKIRSTKLEDSAMYFCASSSDRGSTYEQYFGPGTRLTVT.

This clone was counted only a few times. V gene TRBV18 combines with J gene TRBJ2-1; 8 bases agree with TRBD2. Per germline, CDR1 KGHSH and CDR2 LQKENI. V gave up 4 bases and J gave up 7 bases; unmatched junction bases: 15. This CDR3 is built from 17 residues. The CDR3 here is CASSLEYGTRGKNEQFF. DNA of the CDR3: TGTGCCAGCTCACTGGAGTATGGGACTAGGGGGAAAAATGAGCAGTTCTTC.

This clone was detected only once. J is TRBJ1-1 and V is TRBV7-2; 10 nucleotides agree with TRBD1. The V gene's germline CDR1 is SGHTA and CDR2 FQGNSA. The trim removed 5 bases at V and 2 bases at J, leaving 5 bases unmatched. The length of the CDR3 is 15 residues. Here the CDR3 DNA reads TGTGCCAGCAGCATACGGACAGGGGGAAACACTGAAGCTTTCTTT. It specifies CASSIRTGGNTEAFF. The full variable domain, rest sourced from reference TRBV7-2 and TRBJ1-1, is GAGVSQSPSNKVTEKGKDVELRCDPISGHTALYWYRQSLGQGLEFLIYFQGNSAPDKSGLPSDRFSAERTGGSVSTLTIQRTQQEDSAVYLCASSIRTGGNTEAFFGQGTRLTVV.

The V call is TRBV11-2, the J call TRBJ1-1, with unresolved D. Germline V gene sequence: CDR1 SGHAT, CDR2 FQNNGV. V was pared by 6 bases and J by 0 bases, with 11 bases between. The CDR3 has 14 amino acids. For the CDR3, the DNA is TGTGCCAGCAGTCAAGACCCCCTGAACACTGAAGCTTTCTTT. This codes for CASSQDPLNTEAFF.

CDR3 amino acids: CASTRDRSNSPLHF. CDR3 bases: TGTGCCAGCACCCGGGATCGGTCGAATTCACCCCTCCACTTT. The V gene is TRBV9, the J gene TRBJ1-6, with no clear D. Trimming stripped 6 bases from V and 7 bases from J, with 14 bases between. The CDR3 contains 14 residues. The V gene's germline CDR1 is SGDLS and CDR2 YYNGEE. The full variable domain, in which reference TRBV9 and TRBJ1-6 provide the parts outside the CDR3, is DSGVTQTPKHLITATGQRVTLRCSPRSGDLSVYWYQQSLDQGLQFLIQYYNGEERAKGNILERFSAQQFPDLHSELNLSSLELGDSALYFCASTRDRSNSPLHFGNGTRLTVT.

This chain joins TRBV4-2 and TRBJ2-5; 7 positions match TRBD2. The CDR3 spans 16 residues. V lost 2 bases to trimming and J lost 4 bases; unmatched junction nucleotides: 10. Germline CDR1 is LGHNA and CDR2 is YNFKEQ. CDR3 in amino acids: CASSQNGGSLGETQYF. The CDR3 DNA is TGTGCCAGCAGCCAAAATGGCGGGAGCCTAGGAGAGACCCAGTACTTC.